This T cell receptor (beta chain) stems from a study of cytomegalovirus exposure and HLA in healthy donors. Overall study results and limits: In vitro work confirmed that a few CMV-associated chains recognize CMV antigens. Researchers catalogued about 150 TCR beta chains as cytomegalovirus-associated.

Concerning this clone: Its matching antigen is unknown.

In the PCR, 60 Vbeta and 13 Jbeta primers were used. This table comes from immunoSEQ multiplex PCR, and its TCRdb copy is limited to in-frame clones, with some not included. The data contain 140,000 or so clones, approximately 82% of them singletons. Sequencing was carried out using PBMCs. The receptor's source is a woman in her fifties or sixties in good health and CMV-seropositive.

The CDR3 DNA is TGTGCCAGCTCACCACCAGAGGGACAACAGCCCGGGGAGCTGTTTTTT. It yields the protein CASSPPEGQQPGELFF. The chain joins TRBV18 to TRBJ2-2, with D perhaps TRBD1 (6 bases). Trimming pared 0 bases from V and 6 bases from J, leaving 14 bases between. There are 16 residues in the CDR3. Germline-derived CDR1 and CDR2 are KGHSH and LQKENI.